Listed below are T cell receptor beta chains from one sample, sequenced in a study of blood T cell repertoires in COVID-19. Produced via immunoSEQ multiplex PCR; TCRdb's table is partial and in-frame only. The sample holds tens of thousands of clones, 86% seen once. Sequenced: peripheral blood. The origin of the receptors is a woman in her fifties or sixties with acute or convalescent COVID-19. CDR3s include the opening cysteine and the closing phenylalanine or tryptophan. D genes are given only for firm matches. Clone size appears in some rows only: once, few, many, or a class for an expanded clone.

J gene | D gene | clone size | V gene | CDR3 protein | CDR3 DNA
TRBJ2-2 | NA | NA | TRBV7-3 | CASSHEPAANTGELFF | TGTGCCAGCAGCCACGAGCCGGCGGCGAACACCGGGGAGCTGTTTTTT
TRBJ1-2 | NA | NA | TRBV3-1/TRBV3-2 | CASSQDAFGNYGYTF | TGTGCCAGCAGCCAAGATGCATTCGGTAACTATGGCTACACCTTC
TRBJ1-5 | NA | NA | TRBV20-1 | CSASLPGGQPQHF | TGCAGTGCTAGTCTCCCAGGAGGACAGCCCCAGCATTTT
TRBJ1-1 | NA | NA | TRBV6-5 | CASKRGMGSTEAFF | TGTGCCAGCAAGCGAGGTATGGGGAGTACTGAAGCTTTCTTT
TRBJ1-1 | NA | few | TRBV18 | CASSSQGIDTEAFF | TGTGCCAGCTCATCTCAGGGCATAGACACTGAAGCTTTCTTT
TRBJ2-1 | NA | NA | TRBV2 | CARQQGHEQFF | TGTGCCAGACAACAGGGCCATGAGCAGTTCTTC
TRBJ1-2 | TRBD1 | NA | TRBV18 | CASSPPTGQGAGSYGYTF | TGTGCCAGCTCACCACCAACCGGACAGGGCGCCGGGAGCTATGGCTACACCTTC
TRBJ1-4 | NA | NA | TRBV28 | CASTTGGGGREKLFF | TGTGCCAGCACCACGGGGGGCGGGGGTCGGGAAAAACTGTTTTTT
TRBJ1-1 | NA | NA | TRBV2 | CASRVSDRWVTEAFF | TGTGCCAGCAGAGTTAGCGACAGGTGGGTCACTGAAGCTTTCTTT
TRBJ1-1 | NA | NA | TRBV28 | CASSSPNTGNTEAFF | TGTGCCAGCAGTTCCCCGAACACAGGGAACACTGAAGCTTTCTTT
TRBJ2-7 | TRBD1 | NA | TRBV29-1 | CSATRGDRGYF | TGCAGCGCCACCCGGGGGGACAGGGGTTACTTC
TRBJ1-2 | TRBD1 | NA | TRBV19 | CASSTGQAGTHNYGYTF | TGTGCCAGTAGTACGGGACAGGCCGGGACACATAACTATGGCTACACCTTC
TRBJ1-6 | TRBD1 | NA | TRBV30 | CAWRAGTGDYSPLHF | TGTGCCTGGAGGGCCGGGACAGGGGACTATTCACCCCTCCACTTT
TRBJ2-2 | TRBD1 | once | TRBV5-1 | CASYPGTVNTGELFF | TGCGCCAGCTACCCCGGGACAGTGAACACCGGGGAGCTGTTTTTT
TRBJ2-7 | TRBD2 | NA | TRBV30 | CAWSGLAGGLHEQYF | TGTGCCTGGAGTGGACTAGCGGGAGGGCTACACGAGCAGTACTTC
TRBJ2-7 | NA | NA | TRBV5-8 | CASSFRDSDYEQYF | TGTGCCAGCAGCTTTAGGGACTCTGACTACGAGCAGTACTTC
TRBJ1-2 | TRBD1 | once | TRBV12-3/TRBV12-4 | CASSFQGAYGYTF | TGTGCCAGCAGTTTTCAGGGGGCCTATGGCTACACCTTC
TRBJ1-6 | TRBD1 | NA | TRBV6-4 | CASSEAQGANSPLHF | TGTGCCAGCAGTGAAGCACAGGGGGCGAATTCACCCCTCCACTTT
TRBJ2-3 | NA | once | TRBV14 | CASSQDSFLGTDTQYF | TGTGCCAGCAGCCAAGATTCATTTCTAGGCACAGATACGCAGTATTTT
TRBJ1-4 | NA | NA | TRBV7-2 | CASSSGGRRGLFF | TGTGCCAGCAGCTCGGGGGGGCGCCGCGGTCTGTTTTTT
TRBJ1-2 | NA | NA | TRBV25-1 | CASSENLRGGYTF | TGTGCCAGCAGTGAAAATTTGCGCGGGGGCTACACCTTC
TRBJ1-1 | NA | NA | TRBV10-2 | CASSAGVNTEAFF | TGCGCCAGCAGTGCGGGGGTGAACACTGAAGCTTTCTTT
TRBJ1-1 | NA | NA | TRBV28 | CASSLWHMNTEAFF | TGTGCCAGCAGTTTGTGGCATATGAACACTGAAGCTTTCTTT
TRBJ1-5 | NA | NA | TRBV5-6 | CASSLLGDGYNQPQHF | TGTGCCAGCAGCTTGTTAGGGGATGGGTACAATCAGCCCCAGCATTTT
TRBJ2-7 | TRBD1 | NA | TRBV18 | CASSPTGFLPEQYF | TGTGCCAGCTCACCGACAGGGTTTCTCCCCGAGCAGTACTTC
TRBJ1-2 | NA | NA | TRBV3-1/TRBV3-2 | CASSRFGGDYGYTF | TGTGCCAGCAGCCGGTTCGGAGGTGACTATGGCTACACCTTC